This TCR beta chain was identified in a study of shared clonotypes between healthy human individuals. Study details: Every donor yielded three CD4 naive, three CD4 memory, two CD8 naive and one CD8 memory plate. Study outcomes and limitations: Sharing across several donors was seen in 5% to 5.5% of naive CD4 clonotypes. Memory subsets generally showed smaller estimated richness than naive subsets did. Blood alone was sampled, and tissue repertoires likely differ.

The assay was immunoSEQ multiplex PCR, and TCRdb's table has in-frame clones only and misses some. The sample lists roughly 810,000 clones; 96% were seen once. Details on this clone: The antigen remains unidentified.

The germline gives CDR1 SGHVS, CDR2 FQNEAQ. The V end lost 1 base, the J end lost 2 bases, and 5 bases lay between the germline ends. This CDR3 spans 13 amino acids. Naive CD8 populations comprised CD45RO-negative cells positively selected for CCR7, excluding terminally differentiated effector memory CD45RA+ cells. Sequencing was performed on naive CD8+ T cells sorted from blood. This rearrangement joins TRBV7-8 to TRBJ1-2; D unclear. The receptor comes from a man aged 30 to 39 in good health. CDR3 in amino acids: CASSLEKNYGYTF. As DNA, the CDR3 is TGTGCCAGCAGCTTAGAGAAAAACTATGGCTACACCTTC.